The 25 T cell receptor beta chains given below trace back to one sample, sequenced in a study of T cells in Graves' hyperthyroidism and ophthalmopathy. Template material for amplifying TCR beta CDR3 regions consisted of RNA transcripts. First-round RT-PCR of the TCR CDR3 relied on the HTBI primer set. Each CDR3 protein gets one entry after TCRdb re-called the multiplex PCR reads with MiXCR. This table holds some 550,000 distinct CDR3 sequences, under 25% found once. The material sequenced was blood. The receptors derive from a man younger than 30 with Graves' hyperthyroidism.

The CDR3 region has the DNA TGCAGCGCCGAGGGGGGGGCCCGGTATAACTATGGCTACACCTTC. Encoded protein: CSAEGGARYNYGYTF. This chain connects TRBV29-1 to TRBJ1-2; possibly TRBD1 for D (6 bases). There are 15 residues in the CDR3. V lost 7 bases and J lost 1, with 19 bases in between. The V gene's germline CDR1 is SQVTM and CDR2 ANQGSEA.

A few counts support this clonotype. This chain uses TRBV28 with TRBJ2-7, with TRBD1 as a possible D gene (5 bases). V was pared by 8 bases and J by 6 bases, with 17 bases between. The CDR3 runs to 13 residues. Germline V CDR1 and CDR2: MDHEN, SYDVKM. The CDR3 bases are TGTGCCAGCCAAGAACAGGATCCCCCCGAGCAGTACTTC. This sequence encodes CASQEQDPPEQYF.

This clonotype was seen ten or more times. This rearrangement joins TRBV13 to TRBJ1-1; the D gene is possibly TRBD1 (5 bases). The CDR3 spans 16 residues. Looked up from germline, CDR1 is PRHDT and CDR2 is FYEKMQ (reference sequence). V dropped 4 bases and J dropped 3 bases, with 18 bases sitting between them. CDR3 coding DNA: TGTGCCAGCAGCTCCTTTTCGTCTGGGGCGTACACTGAAGCTTTCTTT. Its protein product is CASSSFSSGAYTEAFF.

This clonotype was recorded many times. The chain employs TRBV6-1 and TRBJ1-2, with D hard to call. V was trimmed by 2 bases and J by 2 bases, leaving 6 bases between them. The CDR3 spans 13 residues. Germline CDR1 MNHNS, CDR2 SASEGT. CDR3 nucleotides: TGTGCCAGCAGTGAACGGTGGAACTATGGCTACACCTTC. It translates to CASSERWNYGYTF.

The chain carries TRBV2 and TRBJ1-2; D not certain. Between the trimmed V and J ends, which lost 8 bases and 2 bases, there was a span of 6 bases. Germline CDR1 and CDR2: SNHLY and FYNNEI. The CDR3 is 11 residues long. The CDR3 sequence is CASPLNYGYTF. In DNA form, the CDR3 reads TGTGCCAGCCCCCTAAACTATGGCTACACCTTC.

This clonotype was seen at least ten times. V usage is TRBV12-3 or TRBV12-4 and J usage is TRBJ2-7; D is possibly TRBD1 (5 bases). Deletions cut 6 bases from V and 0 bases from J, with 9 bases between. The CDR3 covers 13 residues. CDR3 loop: CASRTDSSYEQYF. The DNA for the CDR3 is TGTGCCAGCAGGACCGACAGCTCCTACGAGCAGTACTTC.

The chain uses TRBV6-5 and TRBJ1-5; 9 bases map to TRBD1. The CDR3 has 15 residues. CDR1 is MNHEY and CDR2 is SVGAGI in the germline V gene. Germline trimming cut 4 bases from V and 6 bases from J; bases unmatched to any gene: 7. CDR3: CASSSGTGNIQPQHF. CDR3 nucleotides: TGTGCCAGCAGTTCCGGGACAGGGAATATTCAGCCCCAGCATTTT.

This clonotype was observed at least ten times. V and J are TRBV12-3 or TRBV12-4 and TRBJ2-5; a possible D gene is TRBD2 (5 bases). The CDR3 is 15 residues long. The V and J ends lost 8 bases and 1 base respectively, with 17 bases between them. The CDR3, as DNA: TGTGCCAGCCCTAAAAAGGACTGCCCCCAAGAGACCCAGTACTTC. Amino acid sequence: CASPKKDCPQETQYF.

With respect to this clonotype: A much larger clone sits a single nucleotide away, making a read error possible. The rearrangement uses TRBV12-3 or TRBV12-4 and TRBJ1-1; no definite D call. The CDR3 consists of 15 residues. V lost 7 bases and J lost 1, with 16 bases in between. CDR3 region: CASIPSGRQNTEAFF. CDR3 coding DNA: TGTGCCAGCATCCCCAGCGGACGGCAGAACACTGAAGCTTTCTTT.

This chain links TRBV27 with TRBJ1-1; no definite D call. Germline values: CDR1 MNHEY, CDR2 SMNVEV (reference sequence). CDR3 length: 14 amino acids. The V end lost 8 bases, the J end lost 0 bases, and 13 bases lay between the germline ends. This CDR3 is CASALGNMNTEAFF. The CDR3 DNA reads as TGTGCCAGCGCCCTGGGAAACATGAACACTGAAGCTTTCTTT.

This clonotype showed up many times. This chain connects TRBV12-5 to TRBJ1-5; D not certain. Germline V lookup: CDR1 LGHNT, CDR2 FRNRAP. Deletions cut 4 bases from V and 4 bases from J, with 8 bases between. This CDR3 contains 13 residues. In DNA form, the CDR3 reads TGTGCTAGTGGTTCGAGGCTTAATCAGCCCCAGCATTTT. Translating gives CASGSRLNQPQHF.

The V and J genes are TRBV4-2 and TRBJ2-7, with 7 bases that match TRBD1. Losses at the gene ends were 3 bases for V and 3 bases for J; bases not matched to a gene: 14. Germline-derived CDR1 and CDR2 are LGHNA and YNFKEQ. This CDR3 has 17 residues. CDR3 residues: CASSQEAGTVALYEQYF. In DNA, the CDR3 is TGTGCCAGCAGCCAGGAGGCTGGGACAGTTGCCCTCTACGAGCAGTACTTC.

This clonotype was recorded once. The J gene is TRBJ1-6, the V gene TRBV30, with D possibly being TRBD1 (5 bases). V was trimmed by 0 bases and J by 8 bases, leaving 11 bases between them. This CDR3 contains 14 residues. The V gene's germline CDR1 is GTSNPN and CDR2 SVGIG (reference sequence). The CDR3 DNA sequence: TGTGCCTGGAGTGTTCTGCAGGGCGATTCACCCCTCCACTTT. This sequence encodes CAWSVLQGDSPLHF.

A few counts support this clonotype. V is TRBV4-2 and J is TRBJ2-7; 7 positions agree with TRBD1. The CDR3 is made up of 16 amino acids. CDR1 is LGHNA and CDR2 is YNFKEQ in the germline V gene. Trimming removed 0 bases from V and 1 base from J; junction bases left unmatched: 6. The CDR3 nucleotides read TGTGCCAGCAGCCAAGATCAATGGACAGGATCCTACGAGCAGTACTTC. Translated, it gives CASSQDQWTGSYEQYF.

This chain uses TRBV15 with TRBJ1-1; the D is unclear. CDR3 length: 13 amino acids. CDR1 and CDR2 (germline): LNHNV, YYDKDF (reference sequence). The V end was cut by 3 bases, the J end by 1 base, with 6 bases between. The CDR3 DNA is TGTGCCACCAGCAGGGCCCGGAACACTGAAGCTTTCTTT. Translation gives CATSRARNTEAFF.

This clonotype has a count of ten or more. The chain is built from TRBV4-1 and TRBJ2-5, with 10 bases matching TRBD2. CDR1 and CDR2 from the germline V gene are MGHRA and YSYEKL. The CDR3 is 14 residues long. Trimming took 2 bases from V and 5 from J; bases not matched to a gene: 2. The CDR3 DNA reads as TGCGCCAGCAGCCAACTAGCGGGGGTTGAGACCCAGTACTTC. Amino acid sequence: CASSQLAGVETQYF.

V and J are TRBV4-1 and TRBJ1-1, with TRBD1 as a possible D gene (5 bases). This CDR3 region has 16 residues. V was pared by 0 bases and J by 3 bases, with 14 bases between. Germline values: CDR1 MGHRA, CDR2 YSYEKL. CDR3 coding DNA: TGCGCCAGCAGCCAAGAACCCACCCTAGGGGACACTGAAGCTTTCTTT. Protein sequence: CASSQEPTLGDTEAFF.

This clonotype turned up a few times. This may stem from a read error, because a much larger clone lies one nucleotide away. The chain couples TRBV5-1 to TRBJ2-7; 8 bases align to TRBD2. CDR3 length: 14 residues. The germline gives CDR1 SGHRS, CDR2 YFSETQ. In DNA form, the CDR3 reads TGCGTCAGCAGCAATAGCGGGGACGCCTACGAGCAGTACTTC. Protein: CVSSNSGDAYEQYF.

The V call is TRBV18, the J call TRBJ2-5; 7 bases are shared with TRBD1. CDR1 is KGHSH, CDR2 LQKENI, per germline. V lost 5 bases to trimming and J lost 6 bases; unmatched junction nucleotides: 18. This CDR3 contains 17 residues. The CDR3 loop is CASSNLPTGSDKQTQYF. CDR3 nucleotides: TGTGCCAGCTCAAACCTACCGACAGGGTCGGATAAACAGACCCAGTACTTC.

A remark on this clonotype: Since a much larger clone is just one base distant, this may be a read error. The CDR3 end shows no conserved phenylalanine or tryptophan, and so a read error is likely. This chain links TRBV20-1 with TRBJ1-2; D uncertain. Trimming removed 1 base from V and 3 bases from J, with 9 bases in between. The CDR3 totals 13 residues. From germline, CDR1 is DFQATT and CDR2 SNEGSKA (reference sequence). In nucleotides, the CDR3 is TGCAGTGCTAGAGCATTAAGGGACTATGGCTACACCGTC. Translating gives CSARALRDYGYTV.

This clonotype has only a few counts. The CDR3 sequence: CAWSVLGGYSYEQYF. The CDR3, as DNA: TGTGCCTGGAGTGTACTGGGAGGGTACTCCTACGAGCAGTACTTC. This chain joins TRBV30 and TRBJ2-7, with TRBD2 matching over 7 bases. The CDR3 runs 15 residues. Per the germline V gene, CDR1 is GTSNPN and CDR2 is SVGIG (reference sequence). V gave up 0 bases and J gave up 0 bases; unmatched junction bases: 5. Combining the CDR3 with reference TRBV30 and TRBJ2-7 gives the whole variable domain SQTIHQWPATLVQPVGSPLSLECTVEGTSNPNLYWYRQAAGRGLQLLFYSVGIGQISSEVPQNLSASRPQDRQFILSSKKLLLSDSGFYLCAWSVLGGYSYEQYFGPGTRLTVT.

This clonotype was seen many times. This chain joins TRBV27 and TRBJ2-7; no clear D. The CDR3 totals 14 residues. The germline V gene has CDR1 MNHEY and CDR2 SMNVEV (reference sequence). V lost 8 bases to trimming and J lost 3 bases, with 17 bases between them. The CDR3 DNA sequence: TGTGCCAGCCGCCCTGAAGAATCCAGCTACGAGCAGTACTTC. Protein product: CASRPEESSYEQYF.

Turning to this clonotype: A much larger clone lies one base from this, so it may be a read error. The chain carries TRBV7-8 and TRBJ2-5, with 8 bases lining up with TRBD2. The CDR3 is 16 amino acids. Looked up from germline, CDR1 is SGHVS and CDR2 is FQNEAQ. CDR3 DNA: TGTGCCAGCAGCTTAACCGGGCGGGGGGACGAAGAGACCAAGTACTTC. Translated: CASSLTGRGDEETKYF.

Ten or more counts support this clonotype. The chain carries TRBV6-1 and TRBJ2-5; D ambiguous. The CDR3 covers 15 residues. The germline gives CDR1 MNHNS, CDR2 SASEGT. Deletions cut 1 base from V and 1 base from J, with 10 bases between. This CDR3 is CASSEVAAFQETQYF. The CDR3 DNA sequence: TGTGCCAGCAGTGAAGTTGCGGCTTTCCAAGAGACCCAGTACTTC.

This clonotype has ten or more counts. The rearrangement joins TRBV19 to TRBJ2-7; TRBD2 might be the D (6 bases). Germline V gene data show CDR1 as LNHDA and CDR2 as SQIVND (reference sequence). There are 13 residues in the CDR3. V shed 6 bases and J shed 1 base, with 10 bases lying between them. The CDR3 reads CASSGDLSYEQYF. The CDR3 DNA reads TGTGCCAGTAGCGGGGACTTGTCCTACGAGCAGTACTTC. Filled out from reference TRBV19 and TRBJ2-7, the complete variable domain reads DGGITQSPKYLFRKEGQNVTLSCEQNLNHDAMYWYRQDPGQGLRLIYYSQIVNDFQKGDIAEGYSVSREKKESFPLTVTSAQKNPTAFYLCASSGDLSYEQYFGPGTRLTVT.